Below, one T cell receptor beta chain is given with its context. Its antigen is undetermined. The sample is drawn from a study of T cells in Graves' hyperthyroidism and ophthalmopathy. RNA transcripts provided the source from which TCR beta CDR3 regions were amplified. HTBI primers were employed in a first-round RT-PCR of the TCR CDR3. TCRdb itself ran the multiplex PCR reads through MiXCR, one entry per CDR3 protein. The profile shows 85,000 to 110,000 distinct CDR3 sequences, about 45% of them singletons. V shed 6 bases and J 15 bases; nucleotides not matched to a gene: 14. This CDR3 is 13 amino acids long. Notes on the study in general: Ophthalmopathy stood apart from stable hyperthyroidism in a 13 V-J model.

The source is a man aged 40-55 years with Graves' hyperthyroidism. The V gene is TRBV12-3 or TRBV12-4, the J gene TRBJ1-3; 7 bases match TRBD1. Sequenced sample: blood. CDR3 loop: CASSLGGGNTTYF. DNA for the CDR3: TGTGCCAGCAGCCTAGGGGGCGGAAACACTACATATTTT.